The source of this T cell receptor (beta chain) is a study of blood T cell repertoires in COVID-19. Study-wide background: Samples taken during acute and convalescent COVID-19 were collected in the United States, Italy and Spain. Sample material is recorded as cDNA or gDNA derived from T cells, B-cell-depleted T cells, or PBMCs.

Authors' analysis steps: Amplification with reference gene primers provided the estimates of nucleated cell counts. TCRdb keeps only in-frame clones here, not all; method: immunoSEQ multiplex PCR. The V and J calls and the clone size are those of that table, but D and trimming were determined from the DNA. Counted here are 150,000 to 200,000 clones, 85% to 90% occurring once; the ten biggest clones make up 7% to 7.5%. V lost 3 bases and J lost 5; bases outside the gene matches: 3. The CDR3 spans 14 residues. Germline V gives CDR1 MDHEN, CDR2 SYDVKM. The chain employs TRBV28 and TRBJ2-3; TRBD2 agrees at 9 bases. The clonotype originates from a woman aged 80 or over in a cohort sampled during active or convalescent COVID-19. Sequencing input: peripheral blood. The CDR3 loop is CASSFWRGGDTQYF. CDR3 DNA: TGTGCCAGCAGTTTTTGGCGGGGGGGAGATACGCAGTATTTT.